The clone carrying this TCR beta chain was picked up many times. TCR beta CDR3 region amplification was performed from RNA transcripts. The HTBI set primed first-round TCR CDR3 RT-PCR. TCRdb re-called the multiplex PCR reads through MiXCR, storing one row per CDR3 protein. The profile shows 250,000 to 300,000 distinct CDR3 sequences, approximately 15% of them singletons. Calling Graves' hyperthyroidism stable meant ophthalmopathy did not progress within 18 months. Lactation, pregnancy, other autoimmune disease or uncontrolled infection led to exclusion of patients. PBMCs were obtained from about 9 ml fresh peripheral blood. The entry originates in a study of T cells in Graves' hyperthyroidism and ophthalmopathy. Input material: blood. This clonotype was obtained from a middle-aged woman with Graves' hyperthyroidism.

The CDR3, as DNA: TGTGCCAGTAGTCAGGGGCTGTATCAGCCCCAGCATTTT. It is translated as CASSQGLYQPQHF. The chain joins TRBV19 to TRBJ1-5; D is perhaps TRBD1 (6 bases). The CDR3 has 13 residues. CDR1 LNHDA and CDR2 SQIVND come from the germline V gene (reference sequence). The V and J ends lost 5 bases and 5 bases respectively, with 10 bases between them.